This paragraph covers one T cell receptor (beta chain) sequence. These data originate in a study of CD4 and CD8 cells across lung adenocarcinoma regions. V lost 8 bases, J lost 7 bases, and 12 bases lay in between. Germline values: CDR1 MNHNS, CDR2 SASEGT. This CDR3 has 12 residues. Via MiXCR, TCRdb re-called the PCR reads, giving one row per CDR3 protein. Counted here are around 16,000 distinct CDR3 sequences, 55% occurring once; the ten biggest clones make up around a third. Samples came from patients with localized non-small cell lung adenocarcinoma. This TCR was sampled from a female donor with lung adenocarcinoma. The CD4 and CD8 labels of this study may be unreliable. The chain carries TRBV6-1 and TRBJ2-1; D unclear. Sequencing input: CD8+ T cells from the center of a lung tumor. The CDR3 here is CASHTVQNEQFF. The CDR3, as DNA: TGTGCCAGCCATACGGTCCAAAATGAGCAGTTCTTC.